This TCR beta chain was obtained from a study of T cell repertoires in cytomegalovirus infection. This clonotype was observed a few times. Antigen specificity is unknown. Germline values: CDR1 SEHNR, CDR2 FQNEAQ (reference sequence). Losses at the gene ends were 4 bases for V and 4 bases for J; bases not matched to a gene: 6. This CDR3 spans 15 amino acids. TCRdb re-called the reads through MiXCR, storing one row per CDR3 protein. The data show 450,000 to 600,000 distinct CDR3 sequences, 40% to 50% seen once. The starting material was cultured PBMCs, obtained from culture after CMV antigen stimulation. The TCR originated in a human donor in good health (CMV status not recorded). Some clones in this sample may be carry-over from other donors' samples. The chain uses TRBV7-9 and TRBJ2-2, with TRBD2 matching over 7 bases. The CDR3 region has the DNA TGTGCCAGCAGCTATATGGGAGGGTCCACCGGGGAGCTGTTTTTT. Its translation: CASSYMGGSTGELFF.